This paragraph covers one T cell receptor (beta chain) sequence. This record belongs to a study of shared clonotypes between healthy human individuals. The CDR3 length is 14 residues. The V end was cut by 4 bases, the J end by 0 bases, with 8 bases between. CDR1 SGDLS and CDR2 YYNGEE come from the germline V gene. Sequencing was performed with immunoSEQ multiplex PCR; in TCRdb, only in-frame clones are kept and a portion is missing. The sample holds under 1,900,000 clones, approximately 98.5% seen once. This clonotype originated in a young man in good health. Sequenced input: naive CD4+ T cells sorted from blood. Stated subset: CD45RA+ positively selected. The V gene is TRBV9, the J gene TRBJ1-5; no reliable D call. The CDR3 DNA reads as TGTGCCAGCAGCACCGGAGTTAGCAATCAGCCCCAGCATTTT. Protein product: CASSTGVSNQPQHF.